A single TCR beta chain is shown here with its context. The sample belongs to a study of cytomegalovirus exposure and HLA in healthy donors. The overall study: Of 398 genotyped donors, roughly 81% clustered with self-reported Caucasian donors.

CDR1 SGHAT and CDR2 FQNNGV come from the germline V gene. Losses at the gene ends were 6 bases for V and 1 base for J; bases not matched to a gene: 9. The CDR3 contains 15 residues. PCR primers comprised 60 Vbeta and 13 Jbeta primers. Clones were sequenced by immunoSEQ multiplex PCR, and TCRdb holds only the in-frame ones, with some missing. This sample has more than 100,000 clones; roughly three quarters occur once, and the top ten carry about 1%. The chain joins TRBV11-2 to TRBJ2-7; 7 bases align to TRBD2. Sequencing was carried out using PBMCs. This clonotype originated in a woman aged 55-69 years in good health and CMV-seronegative. The CDR3 protein is CASRVLWEGSYEQYF. The CDR3 DNA reads as TGTGCCAGCAGAGTCCTCTGGGAGGGTTCCTACGAGCAGTACTTC. Variable domain in full (rest from reference TRBV11-2 and TRBJ2-7): EAGVAQSPRYKIIEKRQSVAFWCNPISGHATLYWYQQILGQGPKLLIQFQNNGVVDDSQLPKDRFSAERLKGVDSTLKIQPAKLEDSAVYLCASRVLWEGSYEQYFGPGTRLTVT.